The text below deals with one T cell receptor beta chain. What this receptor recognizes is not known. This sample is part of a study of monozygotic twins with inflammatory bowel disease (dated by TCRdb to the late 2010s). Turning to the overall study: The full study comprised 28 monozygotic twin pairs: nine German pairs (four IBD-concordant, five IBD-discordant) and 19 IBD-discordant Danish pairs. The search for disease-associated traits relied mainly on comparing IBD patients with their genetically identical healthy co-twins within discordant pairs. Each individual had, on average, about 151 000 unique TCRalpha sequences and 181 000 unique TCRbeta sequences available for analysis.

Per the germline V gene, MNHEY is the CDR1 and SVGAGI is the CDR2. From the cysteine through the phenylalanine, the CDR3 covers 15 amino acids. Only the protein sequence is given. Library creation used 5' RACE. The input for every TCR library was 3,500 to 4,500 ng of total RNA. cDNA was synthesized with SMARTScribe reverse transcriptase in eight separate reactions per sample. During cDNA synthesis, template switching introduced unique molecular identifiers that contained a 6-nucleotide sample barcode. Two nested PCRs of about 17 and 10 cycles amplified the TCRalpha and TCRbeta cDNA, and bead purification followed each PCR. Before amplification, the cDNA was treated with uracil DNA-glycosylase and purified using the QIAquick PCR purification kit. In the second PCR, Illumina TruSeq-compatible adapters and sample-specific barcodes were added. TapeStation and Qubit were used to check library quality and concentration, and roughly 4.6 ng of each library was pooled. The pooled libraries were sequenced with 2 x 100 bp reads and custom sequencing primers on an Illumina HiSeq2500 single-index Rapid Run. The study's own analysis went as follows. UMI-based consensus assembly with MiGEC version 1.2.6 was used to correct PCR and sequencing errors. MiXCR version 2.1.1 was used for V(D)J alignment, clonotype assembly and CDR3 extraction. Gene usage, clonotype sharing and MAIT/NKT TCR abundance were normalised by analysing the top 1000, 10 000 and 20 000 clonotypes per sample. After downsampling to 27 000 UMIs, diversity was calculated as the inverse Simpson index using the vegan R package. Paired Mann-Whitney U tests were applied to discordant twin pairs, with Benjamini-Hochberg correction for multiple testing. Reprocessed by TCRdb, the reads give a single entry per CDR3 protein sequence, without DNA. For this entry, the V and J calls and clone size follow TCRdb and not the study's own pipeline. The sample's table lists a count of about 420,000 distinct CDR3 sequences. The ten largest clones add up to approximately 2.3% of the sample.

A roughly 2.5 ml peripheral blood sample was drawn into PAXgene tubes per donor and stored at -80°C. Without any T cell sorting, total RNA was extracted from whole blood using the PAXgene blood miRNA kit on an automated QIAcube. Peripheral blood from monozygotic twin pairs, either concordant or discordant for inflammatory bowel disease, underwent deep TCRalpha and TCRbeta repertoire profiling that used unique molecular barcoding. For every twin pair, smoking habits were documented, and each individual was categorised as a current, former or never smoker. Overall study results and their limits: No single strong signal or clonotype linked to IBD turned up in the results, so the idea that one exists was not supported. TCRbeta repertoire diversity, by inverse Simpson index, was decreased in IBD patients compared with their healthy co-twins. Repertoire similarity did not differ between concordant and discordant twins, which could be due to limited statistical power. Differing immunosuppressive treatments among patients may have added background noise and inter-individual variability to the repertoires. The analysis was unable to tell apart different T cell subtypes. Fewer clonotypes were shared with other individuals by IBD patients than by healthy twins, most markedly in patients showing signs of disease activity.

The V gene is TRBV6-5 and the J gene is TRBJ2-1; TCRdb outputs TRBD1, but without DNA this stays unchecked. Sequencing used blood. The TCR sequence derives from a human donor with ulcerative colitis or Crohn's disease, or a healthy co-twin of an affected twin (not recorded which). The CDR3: CASSSPGAQHNEQFF.